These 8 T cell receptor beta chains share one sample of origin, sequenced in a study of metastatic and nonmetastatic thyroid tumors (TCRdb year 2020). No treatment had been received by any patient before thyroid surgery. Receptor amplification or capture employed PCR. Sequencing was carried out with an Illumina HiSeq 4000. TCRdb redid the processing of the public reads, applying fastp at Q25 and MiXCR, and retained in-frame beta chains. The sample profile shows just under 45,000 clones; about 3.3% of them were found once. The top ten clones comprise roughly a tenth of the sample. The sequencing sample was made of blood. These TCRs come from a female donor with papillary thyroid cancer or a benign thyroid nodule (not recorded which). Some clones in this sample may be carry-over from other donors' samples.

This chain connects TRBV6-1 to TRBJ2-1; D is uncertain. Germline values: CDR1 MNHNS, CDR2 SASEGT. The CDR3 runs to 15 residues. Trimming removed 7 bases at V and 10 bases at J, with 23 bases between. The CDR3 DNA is TGTGCCAGCACTGACTCCCACGGATCCTCCAAAGAGCAGTTCTTC. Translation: CASTDSHGSSKEQFF.

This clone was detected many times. The CDR3 here is CASSPRQGWTYEQYF. Here the CDR3 DNA reads TGTGCCAGCAGCCCACGACAGGGCTGGACTTACGAGCAGTACTTC. The chain joins TRBV9 to TRBJ2-7, with 7 nucleotides matching TRBD1. J gave up 4 bases and V 4 bases, and 11 bases lay outside the gene matches. The CDR3 spans 15 residues. CDR1 is SGDLS and CDR2 is YYNGEE in the germline V gene.

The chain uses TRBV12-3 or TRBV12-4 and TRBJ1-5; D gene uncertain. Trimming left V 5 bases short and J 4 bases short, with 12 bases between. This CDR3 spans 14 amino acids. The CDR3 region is CASSGQMRNQPQHF. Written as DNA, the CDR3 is TGTGCCAGCAGTGGGCAGATGAGGAATCAGCCCCAGCATTTT.

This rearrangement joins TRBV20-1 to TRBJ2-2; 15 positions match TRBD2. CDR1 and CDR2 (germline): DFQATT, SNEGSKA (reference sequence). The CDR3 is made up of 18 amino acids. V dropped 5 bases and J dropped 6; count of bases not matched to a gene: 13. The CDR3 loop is CSAYIPGLAGGGAGELFF. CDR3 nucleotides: TGCAGTGCTTATATTCCGGGACTAGCGGGAGGTGGTGCCGGGGAGCTGTTTTTT.

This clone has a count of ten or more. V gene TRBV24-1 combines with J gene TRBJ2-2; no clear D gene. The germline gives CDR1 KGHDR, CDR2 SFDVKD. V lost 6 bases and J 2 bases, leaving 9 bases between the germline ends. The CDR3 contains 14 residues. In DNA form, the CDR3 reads TGTGCCACCAGTCCCTCAGGAAACACCGGGGAGCTGTTTTTT. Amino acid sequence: CATSPSGNTGELFF.

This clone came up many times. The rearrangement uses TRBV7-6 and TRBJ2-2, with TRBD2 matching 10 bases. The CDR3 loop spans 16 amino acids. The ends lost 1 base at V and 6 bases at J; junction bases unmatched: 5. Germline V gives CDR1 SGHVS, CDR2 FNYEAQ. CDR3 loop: CASSLVPAGGAGELFF. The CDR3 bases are TGTGCCAGCAGCTTAGTGCCAGCGGGAGGGGCCGGGGAGCTGTTTTTT.

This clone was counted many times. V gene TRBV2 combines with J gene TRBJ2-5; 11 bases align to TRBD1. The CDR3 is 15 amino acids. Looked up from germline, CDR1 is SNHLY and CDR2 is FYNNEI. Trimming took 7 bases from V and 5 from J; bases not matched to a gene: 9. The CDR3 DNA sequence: TGTGCCAGCAAGACAAGGACAGGGGGCGGGGAGACCCAGTACTTC. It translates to CASKTRTGGGETQYF.

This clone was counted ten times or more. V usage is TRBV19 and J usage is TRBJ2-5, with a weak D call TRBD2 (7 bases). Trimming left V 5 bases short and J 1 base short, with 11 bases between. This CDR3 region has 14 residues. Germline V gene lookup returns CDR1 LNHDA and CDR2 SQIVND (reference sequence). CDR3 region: CASSRGDTQETQYF. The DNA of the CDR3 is TGTGCCAGTAGTCGGGGGGACACCCAAGAGACCCAGTACTTC.